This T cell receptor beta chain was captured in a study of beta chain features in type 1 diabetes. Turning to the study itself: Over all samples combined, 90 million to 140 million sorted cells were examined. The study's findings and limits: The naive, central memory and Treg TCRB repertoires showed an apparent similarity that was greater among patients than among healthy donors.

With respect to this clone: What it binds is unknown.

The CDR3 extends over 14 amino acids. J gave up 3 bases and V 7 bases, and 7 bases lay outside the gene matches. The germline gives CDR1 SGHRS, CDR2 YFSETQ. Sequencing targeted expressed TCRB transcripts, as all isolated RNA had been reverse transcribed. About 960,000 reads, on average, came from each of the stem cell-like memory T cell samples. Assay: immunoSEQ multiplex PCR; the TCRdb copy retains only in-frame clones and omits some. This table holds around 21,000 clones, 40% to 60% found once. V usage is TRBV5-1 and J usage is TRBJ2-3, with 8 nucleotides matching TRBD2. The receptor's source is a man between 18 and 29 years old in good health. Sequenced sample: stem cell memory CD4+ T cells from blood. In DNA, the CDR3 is TGCGCCAGCGGAGTAGCGGGGAGAACAGATACGCAGTATTTT. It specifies CASGVAGRTDTQYF.